This T cell receptor beta chain was captured in a study of neurological immune-mediated disorders. The study's findings and limits: Phylogenetic grouping assigned the repertoires of 18 of 34 multiple sclerosis patients to a single cluster of related CDR3 sequences. This cluster may be a repertoire-level signature.

Germline V lookup: CDR1 ENHRY, CDR2 SYGVKD. The trim removed 3 bases at V and 0 bases at J, leaving 6 bases unmatched. The CDR3 runs to 18 residues. This clonotype was seen at least ten times. Its antigen is undetermined. 5'RACE employing 10-nucleotide random UMIs yielded the cDNA. MiXCR, run by TCRdb on the 5' RACE reads, gives a single entry per CDR3 protein. The sample includes tens of thousands of distinct CDR3 sequences, about 4.9% of them seen just once. Sequences were obtained from PBMCs. The sequence was collected from a young man with multiple sclerosis. The rearrangement links TRBV10-3 to TRBJ2-2, with 11 bases lining up with TRBD2. This chain's CDR3 is CAISEPTSGGPNTGELFF. Here the CDR3 DNA reads TGTGCCATCAGTGAACCCACTAGCGGGGGACCGAACACCGGGGAGCTGTTTTTT.